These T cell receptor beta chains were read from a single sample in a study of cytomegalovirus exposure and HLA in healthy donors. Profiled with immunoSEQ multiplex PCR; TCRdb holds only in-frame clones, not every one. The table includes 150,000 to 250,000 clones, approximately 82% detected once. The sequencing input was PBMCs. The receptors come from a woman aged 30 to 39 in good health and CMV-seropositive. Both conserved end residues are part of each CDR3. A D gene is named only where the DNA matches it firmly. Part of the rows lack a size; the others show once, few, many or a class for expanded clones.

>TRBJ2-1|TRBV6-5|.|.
TGTGCCAGCACACTCGCAGGGGGGAACGAGCAGTTCTTC
CASTLAGGNEQFF
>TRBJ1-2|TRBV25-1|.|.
TGTGCCAGCAGTGAATGGGGCAGCACGTATGGCTACACCTTC
CASSEWGSTYGYTF
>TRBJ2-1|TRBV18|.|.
TGTGCCAGCTCATTAAGGGGTAGTTCCTACAATGAGCAGTTCTTC
CASSLRGSSYNEQFF
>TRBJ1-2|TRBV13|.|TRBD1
TGTGCCAGCAGCCCCGAAGGCTGGGACAGGGGTTTCGGCTACACCTTC
CASSPEGWDRGFGYTF
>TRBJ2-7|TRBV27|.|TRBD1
TGTGCCAGCAGTTGGCGACAGGGCTCCTACGAGCAGTACTTC
CASSWRQGSYEQYF
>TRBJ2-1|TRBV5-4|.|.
TGTGCCAGCAGACGCGAGTTATTAACAGGGAAGAAGGACAATGAGCAGTTCTTC
CASRRELLTGKKDNEQFF
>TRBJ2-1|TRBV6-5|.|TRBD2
TGTGCCAGCAGTCGGTCTAGCGGAACCTACAATGAGCAGTTCTTC
CASSRSSGTYNEQFF
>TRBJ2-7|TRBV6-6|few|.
TGTGCCAGCAGTTACCTGAGGGAAGGCTACGAGCAGTACTTC
CASSYLREGYEQYF
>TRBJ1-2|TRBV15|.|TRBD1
TGTGCCACCTTGGACAGGGGGAATGGCTACACCTTC
CATLDRGNGYTF
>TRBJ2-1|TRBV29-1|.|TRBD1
TGCAGCGCTGCGACAGGGGGCTACAATGAGCAGTTCTTC
CSAATGGYNEQFF
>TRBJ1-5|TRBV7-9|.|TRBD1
TGTGCCAGCAGCTTAGGGGACAGTACTAATCAGCCCCAGCATTTT
CASSLGDSTNQPQHF
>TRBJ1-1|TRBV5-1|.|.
TGCGCCAGCAGCTTGGTTTCGGGGAGTGCTTTCTTT
CASSLVSGSAFF
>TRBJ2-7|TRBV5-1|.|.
TGCGCCAGCAGCTCCCCAGCGAACGAACCCTACGAGCAGTACTTC
CASSSPANEPYEQYF
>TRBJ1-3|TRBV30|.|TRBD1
TGTGCCTGGGGACAGGGGAGAGGAAACACCATATATTTT
CAWGQGRGNTIYF
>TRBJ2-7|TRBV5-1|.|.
TGCGCCAGCAGACCGGAGGTCGGCGAGCAGTACTTC
CASRPEVGEQYF
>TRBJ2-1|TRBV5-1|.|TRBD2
TGCGCCAGCGACGAAAGCGGGACCTACAATGAGCAGTTCTTC
CASDESGTYNEQFF
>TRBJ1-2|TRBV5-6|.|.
TGTGCCAGCAGCCCCCCGGGAAATTATGGCTACACCTTC
CASSPPGNYGYTF
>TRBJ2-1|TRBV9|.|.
TGTGCCAGCAGCTTCTCCGGGGAGAACAATGAGCAGTTCTTC
CASSFSGENNEQFF
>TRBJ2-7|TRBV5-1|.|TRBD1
TGCGCCAGCAGCCGGGAGTTCCCGGGACAGGGGACCGAGCAGTACTTC
CASSREFPGQGTEQYF
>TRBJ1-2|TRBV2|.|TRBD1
TGTGCCAGCACGATGGACAGGGGTAGAGATGGCTACACCTTC
CASTMDRGRDGYTF
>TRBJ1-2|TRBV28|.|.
TGTGCCAGCCTCGGAGGACTGGCGTTCGGCTATGGCTACACCTTC
CASLGGLAFGYGYTF
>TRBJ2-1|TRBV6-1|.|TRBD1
TGTGCCAGCAGTGACACGGACAGGGGGCCAGACGACAATGAGCAGTTCTTC
CASSDTDRGPDDNEQFF
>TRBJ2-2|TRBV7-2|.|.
TGTGCCAGCAGCTTAGTACGCAGGACAACGAACACCGGGGAGCTGTTTTTT
CASSLVRRTTNTGELFF
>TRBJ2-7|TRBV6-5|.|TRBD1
TGTGCCAGCAGTCCCGGACAGGCAATGTCCTACGAGCAGTACTTC
CASSPGQAMSYEQYF
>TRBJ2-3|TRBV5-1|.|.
TGCGCCAGCCTTGCAGGCTACACCCCCACAGATACGCAGTATTTT
CASLAGYTPTDTQYF
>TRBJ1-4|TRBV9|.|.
TGTGCCAGCAGCGTAGGCGGGGCAATGAATGAAAAACTGTTTTTT
CASSVGGAMNEKLFF
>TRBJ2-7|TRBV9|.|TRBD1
TGTGCCAGCAGCGTAGCGGCAGGGGGACCCTACGAGCAGTACTTC
CASSVAAGGPYEQYF
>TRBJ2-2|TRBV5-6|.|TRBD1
TGTGCCAGCAGCTTGGTGCAGGGACAGGGGAACACCGGGGAGCTGTTTTTT
CASSLVQGQGNTGELFF
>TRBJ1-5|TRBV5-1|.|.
TGCGCCAGCAGGCCCTCAACAGGGACGGGCCAGCCCCAGCATTTT
CASRPSTGTGQPQHF
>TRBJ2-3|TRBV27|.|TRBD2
TGTGCCAGCAGTTTCTCTCAGACTAGCAGACATAGCACAGATACGCAGTATTTT
CASSFSQTSRHSTDTQYF
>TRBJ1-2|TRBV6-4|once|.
TGTGCCAGCAGTGAATCATGGCGGCACTATGGCTACACCTTC
CASSESWRHYGYTF
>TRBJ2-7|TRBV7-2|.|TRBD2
TGTGCCAGCAGCTTAAACGGAGGAGTAGCGGGAGCCTACGAGCAGTACTTC
CASSLNGGVAGAYEQYF
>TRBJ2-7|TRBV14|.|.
TGTGCCAGCAGCCAAGATAAAGGGACACGGACGGGTTACGAGCAGTACTTC
CASSQDKGTRTGYEQYF
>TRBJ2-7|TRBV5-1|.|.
TGCGCCAGCAGCGACGGGACATTTCCCTACGAGCAGTACTTC
CASSDGTFPYEQYF
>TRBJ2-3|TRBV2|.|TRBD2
TGTGCCAGCAGTCCAGGACTAGCGGGAGCCACAGATACGCAGTATTTT
CASSPGLAGATDTQYF
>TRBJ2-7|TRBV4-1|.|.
TGCGCCAGCAGGGAGACTTACCCCCTCGAGCAGTACTTC
CASRETYPLEQYF
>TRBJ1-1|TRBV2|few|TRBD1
TGTGCCAGCAGTGATAACAGGGGAACGAACACTGAAGCTTTCTTT
CASSDNRGTNTEAFF
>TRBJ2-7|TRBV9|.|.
TGTGCCAGCAGCGTATTAGGGCAGGGAAACGAGCAGTACTTC
CASSVLGQGNEQYF
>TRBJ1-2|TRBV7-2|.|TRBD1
TGTGCCAGCAGCTTAGGGACCGGGACAGGGGGCTATGGCTACACCTTC
CASSLGTGTGGYGYTF
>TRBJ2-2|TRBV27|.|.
TGTGCCAGCAGTTTGTCGGGGAACACCGGGGAGCTGTTTTTT
CASSLSGNTGELFF
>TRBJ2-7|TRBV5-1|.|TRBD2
TGCGCCAGCAGCCCTGACTTAGCGGGAGTTGGGTACGAGCAGTACTTC
CASSPDLAGVGYEQYF
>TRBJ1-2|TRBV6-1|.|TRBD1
TGTGCCAGCGACCCGGGACAGGACTATGGCTACACCTTC
CASDPGQDYGYTF
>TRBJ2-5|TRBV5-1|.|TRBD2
TGCGCCAGCAGCCCGGGACTAGCGGGAGGGGAGGGAGAGACCCAGTACTTC
CASSPGLAGGEGETQYF
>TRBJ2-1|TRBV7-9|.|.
TGTGCCAGCAGCTCGTCCCTAGGCTCACATTCCTACAATGAGCAGTTCTTC
CASSSSLGSHSYNEQFF
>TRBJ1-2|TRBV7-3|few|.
TGTGCCAGCAGCTTAGAGTATAACTATGGCTACACCTTC
CASSLEYNYGYTF
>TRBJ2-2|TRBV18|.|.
TGTGCCAGCTCACCACCGAGCAGGGCTGGGCTGTTTTTT
CASSPPSRAGLFF
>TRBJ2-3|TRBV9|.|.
TGTGCCAGCAGCGTAGCTGGGGGGTTAGGCACAGATACGCAGTATTTT
CASSVAGGLGTDTQYF
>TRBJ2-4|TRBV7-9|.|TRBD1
TGTGCCAGCAGCCCCGGGACAGTACAGTACTTC
CASSPGTVQYF